Shown below are 15 T cell receptor beta chains from a single sample sequenced in a study of T cell repertoires in cytomegalovirus infection. For these TCRs, the target antigens are not known. TCRdb recomputed calls from the reads with MiXCR, one row per CDR3 protein. This sample has about 310,000 distinct CDR3 sequences, with just under 25% found just once. The source material was cultured PBMCs, sampled from culture after CMV antigen stimulation. The receptors shown here come from a human donor in good health (CMV status not recorded). Some clones in this sample may be carry-over from other donors' samples.

In nucleotides, the CDR3 is TGTGCCAGCAGCATCCCGGGACAGGGAGCTTTCTTT. This encodes CASSIPGQGAFF. The V gene is TRBV7-2, the J gene TRBJ1-1; 9 bases line up with TRBD1. The CDR3 covers 12 residues. Trimming at V came to 5 bases and at J to 10 bases, leaving 5 bases not matched to a gene. Germline V gene sequence: CDR1 SGHTA, CDR2 FQGNSA. The full variable domain, rest sourced from reference TRBV7-2 and TRBJ1-1, is GAGVSQSPSNKVTEKGKDVELRCDPISGHTALYWYRQSLGQGLEFLIYFQGNSAPDKSGLPSDRFSAERTGGSVSTLTIQRTQQEDSAVYLCASSIPGQGAFFGQGTRLTVV.

The chain uses TRBV6-5 and TRBJ1-2; no clear D. Germline V gene data show CDR1 as MNHEY and CDR2 as SVGAGI. The CDR3 is made up of 13 amino acids. V was shortened by 2 bases and J by 0 bases, with 4 bases between the two germline ends. This chain's CDR3 is CASSYRTNYGYTF. CDR3 bases: TGTGCCAGCAGTTACAGAACTAACTATGGCTACACCTTC.

This clonotype was observed a handful of times. The chain employs TRBV29-1 and TRBJ1-5; D is perhaps TRBD1 (5 bases). Per germline, CDR1 SQVTM and CDR2 ANQGSEA. The V end lost 4 bases, the J end lost 2 bases, and 12 bases lay between the germline ends. The CDR3 is made up of 14 amino acids. The CDR3 DNA is TGCAGCGTTGGCGTTCGGGGGGGCAATCAGCCCCAGCATTTT. It encodes CSVGVRGGNQPQHF.

This clonotype was recorded a few times. The chain employs TRBV6-2 or TRBV6-3 and TRBJ2-1; D is ambiguous. The germline V gene has CDR1 MNHEY and CDR2 SVGEGT. The V and J ends lost 3 bases and 5 bases respectively, with 11 bases between them. The CDR3 loop spans 14 amino acids. The CDR3 here is CASSYMAGHNEQFF. The CDR3 nucleotides read TGTGCCAGCAGTTATATGGCTGGCCACAATGAGCAGTTCTTC.

This clonotype was observed many times. This chain uses TRBV7-3 with TRBJ2-1, with 7 nucleotides matching TRBD2. V lost 0 bases, J lost 1 base, and 3 bases stayed unmatched. This CDR3 is built from 16 residues. CDR1 SGHTA and CDR2 FQGTGA come from the germline V gene. CDR3 DNA sequence: TGTGCCAGCAGCTTAACCGGGGGGAGGTCCTACAATGAGCAGTTCTTC. It specifies CASSLTGGRSYNEQFF.

CDR3 amino acids: CSAWPDGLRDEQFF. CDR3 in DNA: TGCAGTGCCTGGCCCGACGGTCTGCGGGATGAGCAGTTCTTC. The chain has TRBV20-1 and TRBJ2-1; TRBD2 is a possible D gene (5 bases). The CDR3 has 14 residues. Trimming stripped 6 bases from V and 8 bases from J, with 20 bases between. Germline V gene sequence: CDR1 DFQATT, CDR2 SNEGSKA (reference sequence).

The chain recombines TRBV18 with TRBJ1-2; D remains unclear. CDR3 length: 16 amino acids. The germline CDR1 and CDR2 sequences are KGHSH and LQKENI. V was cut by 1 base and J by 4 bases, with 16 bases left in between. The CDR3 nucleotides read TGTGCCAGCTCACCACAAAGAGGGTCCGGAACCTATGGCTACACCTTC. Protein: CASSPQRGSGTYGYTF.

This clonotype has at least ten counts. The gene calls are TRBV25-1 and TRBJ1-2; D is perhaps TRBD1 (6 bases). Per germline, CDR1 MGHDK and CDR2 SYGVNS. V lost 5 bases to trimming and J lost 2 bases, with 9 bases between them. The CDR3 consists of 13 residues. This CDR3 reads CASSRTENYGYTF. DNA of the CDR3: TGTGCCAGCAGTCGGACAGAAAACTATGGCTACACCTTC.

The chain recombines TRBV4-2 with TRBJ2-2, with D possibly matching TRBD1 (6 bases). Trimming removed 5 bases from V and 2 bases from J, with 18 bases in between. This CDR3 has 17 amino acids. Germline CDR1 and CDR2: LGHNA and YNFKEQ. CDR3 residues: CASSASLSDRNTGELFF. In DNA form, the CDR3 reads TGTGCCAGCAGCGCTAGCTTATCGGACAGAAACACCGGGGAGCTGTTTTTT.

This clonotype was recorded many times. The J gene is TRBJ2-1, the V gene TRBV7-2; D may be TRBD2 (5 bases). V dropped 1 base and J dropped 6 bases, with 13 bases sitting between them. CDR3 length equals 15 residues. Germline CDR1 is SGHTA and CDR2 is FQGNSA. The chain's CDR3 is CASSLDGGRGNEQFF. The CDR3 DNA reads TGTGCCAGCAGCTTAGACGGAGGACGGGGCAATGAGCAGTTCTTC.

In this sample, this clonotype turned up a few times. The chain recombines TRBV7-2 with TRBJ1-4; D is uncertain. In germline, CDR1 is SGHTA, CDR2 FQGNSA. The CDR3 consists of 13 residues. V lost 5 bases and J lost 8, with 12 bases in between. The CDR3 nucleotides read TGTGCCAGCAGCCGAGGGTTACTCGAAAAACTGTTTTTT. Its protein is CASSRGLLEKLFF.

The chain couples TRBV12-3 or TRBV12-4 to TRBJ1-6; D unresolved. V was cut by 5 bases and J by 10 bases, with 6 bases left in between. The length of the CDR3 is 11 residues. CDR3 in DNA: TGTGCCAGCAGTGTGGGCTCACCCCTCCACTTT. Protein product: CASSVGSPLHF.

This clonotype was found a few times. The gene calls are TRBV4-1 and TRBJ2-3; the D is unclear. Germline V gene data show CDR1 as MGHRA and CDR2 as YSYEKL. This CDR3 is built from 15 residues. V lost 1 base, J lost 4 bases, and 12 bases lay in between. The CDR3 sequence: CASSQASRGSDTQYF. The CDR3 DNA reads TGCGCCAGCAGCCAAGCCAGCCGAGGTTCAGATACGCAGTATTTT.

With regard to this clonotype: The junction departs from the called germline gene at one end, perhaps through a read error. J is TRBJ2-7 and V is TRBV6-2 or TRBV6-3; 12 bases fit TRBD2. The CDR3 sequence is 15 residues long. Germline CDR1 is MNHEY and CDR2 is SVGEGT. In nucleotides, the CDR3 is TGTGCCAGCAGTTACCAACTAGCGGGAGGAAATTCTAAGCACTTC. It specifies CASSYQLAGGNSKHF.

The rearrangement joins TRBV5-4 to TRBJ1-1; D remains unclear. Trimming shortened V by 2 bases and J by 0 bases, and 11 bases separated the two germline ends. The CDR3 has 15 residues. CDR1 and CDR2 (germline): SGHNT, YYREEE (reference sequence). CDR3 coding DNA: TGTGCCAGCAGCTTTCAAGGACGGATGAACACTGAAGCTTTCTTT. This encodes CASSFQGRMNTEAFF.